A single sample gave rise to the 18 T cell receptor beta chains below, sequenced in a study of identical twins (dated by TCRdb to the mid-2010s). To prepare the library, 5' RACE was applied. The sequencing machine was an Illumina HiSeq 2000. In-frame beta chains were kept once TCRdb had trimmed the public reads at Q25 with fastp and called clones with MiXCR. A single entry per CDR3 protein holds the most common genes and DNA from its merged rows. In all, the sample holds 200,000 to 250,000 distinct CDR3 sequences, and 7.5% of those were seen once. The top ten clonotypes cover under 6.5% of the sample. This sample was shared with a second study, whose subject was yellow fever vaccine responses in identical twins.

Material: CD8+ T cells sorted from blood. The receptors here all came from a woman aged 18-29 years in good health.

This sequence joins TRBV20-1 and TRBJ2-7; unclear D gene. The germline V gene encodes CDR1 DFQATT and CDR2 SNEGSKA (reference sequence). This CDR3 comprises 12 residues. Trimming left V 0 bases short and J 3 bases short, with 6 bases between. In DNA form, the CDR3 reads TGCAGTGCTAGAGATCACGACTACGAGCAGTACTTC. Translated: CSARDHDYEQYF.

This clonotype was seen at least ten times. The CDR3 DNA follows: TGCAGTGCTAAGGCGGGAGCGTACAATGAGCAGTTCTTC. Translated: CSAKAGAYNEQFF. The chain joins TRBV20-1 to TRBJ2-1, with 7 bases fitting TRBD2. This CDR3 comprises 13 residues. Trimming removed 4 bases from V and 4 bases from J; junction bases left unmatched: 4. Germline CDR1 reads DFQATT; CDR2 reads SNEGSKA (reference sequence).

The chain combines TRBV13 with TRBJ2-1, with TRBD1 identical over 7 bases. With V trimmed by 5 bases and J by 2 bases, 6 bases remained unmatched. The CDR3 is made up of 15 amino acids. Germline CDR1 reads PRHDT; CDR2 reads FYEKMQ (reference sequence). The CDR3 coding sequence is TGTGCCAGCAGCCTCGGGACAGATCCCTACAATGAGCAGTTCTTC. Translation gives CASSLGTDPYNEQFF.

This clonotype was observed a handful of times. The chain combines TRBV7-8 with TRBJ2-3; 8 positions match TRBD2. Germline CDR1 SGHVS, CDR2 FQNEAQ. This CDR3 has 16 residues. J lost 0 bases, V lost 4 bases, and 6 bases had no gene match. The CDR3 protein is CASSSRGGASTDTQYF. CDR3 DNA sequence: TGTGCCAGCAGCTCCCGGGGGGGTGCTAGCACAGATACGCAGTATTTT.

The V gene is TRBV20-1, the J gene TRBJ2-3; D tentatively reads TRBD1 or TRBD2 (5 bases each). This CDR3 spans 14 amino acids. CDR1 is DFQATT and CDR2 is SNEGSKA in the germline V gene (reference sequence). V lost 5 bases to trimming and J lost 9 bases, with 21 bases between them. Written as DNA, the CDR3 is TGCAGTGCTGATGGGGGACGCCCGACCCCCACGCAGTATTTT. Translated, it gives CSADGGRPTPTQYF.

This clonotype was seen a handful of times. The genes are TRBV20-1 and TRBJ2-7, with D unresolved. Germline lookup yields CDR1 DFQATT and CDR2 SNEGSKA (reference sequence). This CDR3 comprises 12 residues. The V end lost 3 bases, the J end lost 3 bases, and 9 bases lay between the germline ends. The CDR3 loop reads CSARGNVYEQYV. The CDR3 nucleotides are TGCAGTGCTAGGGGGAATGTCTACGAGCAGTACGTC.

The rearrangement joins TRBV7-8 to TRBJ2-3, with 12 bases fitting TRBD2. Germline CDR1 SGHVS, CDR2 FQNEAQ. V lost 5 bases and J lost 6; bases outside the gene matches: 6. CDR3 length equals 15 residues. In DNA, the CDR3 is TGTGCCAGCAGCCCAGGGGGGACTAGCGGGGATACGCAGTATTTT. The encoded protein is CASSPGGTSGDTQYF.

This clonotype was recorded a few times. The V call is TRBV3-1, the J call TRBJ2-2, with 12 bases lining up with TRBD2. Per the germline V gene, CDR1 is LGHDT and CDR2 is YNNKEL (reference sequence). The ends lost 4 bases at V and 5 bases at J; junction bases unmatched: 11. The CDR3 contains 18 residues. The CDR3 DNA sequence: TGTGCCAGCAGCCCTTTCTGGACTAGCGGGAAGAGGACCGGGGAGCTGTTTTTT. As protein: CASSPFWTSGKRTGELFF.

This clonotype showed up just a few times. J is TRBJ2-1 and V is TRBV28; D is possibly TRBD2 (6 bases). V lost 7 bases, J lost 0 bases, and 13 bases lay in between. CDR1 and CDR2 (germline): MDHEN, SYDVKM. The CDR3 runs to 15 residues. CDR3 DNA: TGTGCCAGCAAGAGCGGGCCCTTCTCCTACAATGAGCAGTTCTTC. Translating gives CASKSGPFSYNEQFF. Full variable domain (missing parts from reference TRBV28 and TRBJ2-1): DVKVTQSSRYLVKRTGEKVFLECVQDMDHENMFWYRQDPGLGLRLIYFSYDVKMKEKGDIPEGYSVSREKKERFSLILESASTNQTSMYLCASKSGPFSYNEQFFGPGTRLTVL.

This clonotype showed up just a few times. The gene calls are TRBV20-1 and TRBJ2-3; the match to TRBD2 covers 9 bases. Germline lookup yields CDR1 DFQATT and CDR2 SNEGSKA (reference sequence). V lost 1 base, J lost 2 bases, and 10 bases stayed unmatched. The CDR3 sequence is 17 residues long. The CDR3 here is CSARAYRLAEITDTQYF. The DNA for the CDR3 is TGCAGTGCTAGAGCGTATAGACTAGCGGAGATCACAGATACGCAGTATTTT.

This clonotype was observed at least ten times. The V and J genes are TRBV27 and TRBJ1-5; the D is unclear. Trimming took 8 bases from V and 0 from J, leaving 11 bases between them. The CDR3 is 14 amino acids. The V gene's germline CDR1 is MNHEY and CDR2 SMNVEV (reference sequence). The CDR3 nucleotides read TGTGCCAGCGGTTACGGATATAGCAATCAGCCCCAGCATTTT. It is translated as CASGYGYSNQPQHF.

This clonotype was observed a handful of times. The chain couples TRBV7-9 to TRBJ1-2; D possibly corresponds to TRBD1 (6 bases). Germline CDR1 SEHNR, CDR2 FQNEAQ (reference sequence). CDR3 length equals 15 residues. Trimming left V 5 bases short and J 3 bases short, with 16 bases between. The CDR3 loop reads CASSDIGGYYYGYTF. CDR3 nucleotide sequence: TGTGCCAGCAGCGATATAGGGGGATACTACTATGGCTACACCTTC.

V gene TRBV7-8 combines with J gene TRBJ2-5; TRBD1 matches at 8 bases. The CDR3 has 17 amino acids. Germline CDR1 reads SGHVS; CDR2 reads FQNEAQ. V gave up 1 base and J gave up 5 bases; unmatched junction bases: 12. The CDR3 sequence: CASSLGPPGGATETQYF. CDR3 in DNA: TGTGCCAGCAGCTTAGGTCCGCCAGGGGGCGCGACGGAGACCCAGTACTTC.

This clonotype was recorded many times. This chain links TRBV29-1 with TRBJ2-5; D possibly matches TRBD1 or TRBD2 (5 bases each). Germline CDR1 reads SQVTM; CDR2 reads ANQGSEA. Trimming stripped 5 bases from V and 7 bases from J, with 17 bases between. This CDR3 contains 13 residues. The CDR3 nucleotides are TGCAGCGTTTCTCTCGGGGACCATGGGACCCAGTACTTC. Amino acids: CSVSLGDHGTQYF.

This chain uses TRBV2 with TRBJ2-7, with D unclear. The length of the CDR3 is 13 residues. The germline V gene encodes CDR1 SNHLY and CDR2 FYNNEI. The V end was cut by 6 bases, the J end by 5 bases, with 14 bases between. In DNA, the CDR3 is TGTGCCAGCAGCGACCTAAAGCCCCACGAGCAGTACTTC. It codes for CASSDLKPHEQYF.

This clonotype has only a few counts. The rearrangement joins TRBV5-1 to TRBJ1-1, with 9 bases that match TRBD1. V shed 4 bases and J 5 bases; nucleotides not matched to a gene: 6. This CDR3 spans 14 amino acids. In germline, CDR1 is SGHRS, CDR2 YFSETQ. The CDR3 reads CASSPDRGKTEAFF. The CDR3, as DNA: TGCGCCAGCAGCCCGGACAGGGGTAAGACTGAAGCTTTCTTT.

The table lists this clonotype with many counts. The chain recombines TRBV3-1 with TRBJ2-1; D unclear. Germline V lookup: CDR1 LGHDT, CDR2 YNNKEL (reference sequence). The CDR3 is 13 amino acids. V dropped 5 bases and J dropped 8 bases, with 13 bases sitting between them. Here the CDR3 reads CASSIPPLDEQFF. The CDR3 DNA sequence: TGTGCCAGCAGCATCCCTCCCCTCGATGAGCAGTTCTTC.

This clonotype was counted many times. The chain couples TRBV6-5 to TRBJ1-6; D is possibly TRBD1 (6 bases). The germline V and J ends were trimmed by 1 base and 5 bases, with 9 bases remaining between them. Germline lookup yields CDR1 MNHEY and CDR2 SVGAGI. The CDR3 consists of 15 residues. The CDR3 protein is CASSYFWTDNSPLHF. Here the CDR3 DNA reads TGTGCCAGCAGTTACTTCTGGACAGATAATTCACCCCTCCACTTT.